This TCR beta chain derives from a study of cytomegalovirus exposure and HLA in healthy donors. Primers included in the PCR were 60 Vbeta and 13 Jbeta primers. The protocol was immunoSEQ multiplex PCR, while the TCRdb copy is restricted to in-frame clones and leaves out a portion. The sample shows tens of thousands of clones, around 80% of them seen only once. General observations from the study: Earlier results showed most TCR beta V segments being productive about 87% or about 30% of the time. The dataset shows that most TCR sequences were rare, while some public TCRs occurred in many donors.

Donors sampled were nominally healthy, though unrecorded immune exposures were likely. There are 14 residues in the CDR3. Germline CDR1 is SGHRS and CDR2 is YFSETQ. Trimming shortened V by 6 bases and J by 2 bases, and 13 bases separated the two germline ends. With respect to this clone: The antigen is unknown.

This sequence originates from a male donor in good health and CMV-seropositive. The V gene is TRBV5-1, the J gene TRBJ2-3, with D perhaps TRBD2 (6 bases). Material: PBMCs. The CDR3 region is CASMEGGLTDTQYF. The CDR3 DNA is TGCGCCAGCATGGAGGGAGGCCTCACAGATACGCAGTATTTT.